Listed below are T cell receptor beta chains from one sample, sequenced in a study of regulatory T cells in long-lasting Graves disease. TCRdb reprocessed the multiplex PCR reads with MiXCR, giving one entry per CDR3 protein. In the table there are 350,000 to 400,000 distinct CDR3 sequences, 15% to 20% of which are singletons. A further study also used this sample, focusing on T cells in Graves' hyperthyroidism and ophthalmopathy.

The sequencing here drew on peripheral blood mononuclear cells (PBMCs), taken at new diagnosis, from a patient treated with antithyroid drugs. These receptors were taken from a woman under 30 with Graves disease. Both conserved end residues are part of each CDR3. The order of the fields is clone size, J gene, V gene, D gene, CDR3 DNA, CDR3 protein. A D gene is named only where the DNA matches it firmly. Clone size appears in some rows only: once, few, many, or a class for an expanded clone.

clone size: many
J gene: TRBJ2-5
V gene: TRBV7-9
D gene: .
CDR3 DNA: TGTGCCAGCACCCCGGGGGTGTACCAAGAGACCCAGTACTTC
CDR3 protein: CASTPGVYQETQYF

clone size: many
J gene: TRBJ2-7
V gene: TRBV12-3/TRBV12-4
D gene: .
CDR3 DNA: TGTGCCAGCAGCCAGGGAGTCGGTACGGACGAGCAGTACTTC
CDR3 protein: CASSQGVGTDEQYF

clone size: many
J gene: TRBJ1-1
V gene: TRBV12-3/TRBV12-4
D gene: .
CDR3 DNA: TGTGCCAGCCAACTCACAGGGTTGAACACTGAAGCTTTCTTT
CDR3 protein: CASQLTGLNTEAFF

clone size: many
J gene: TRBJ2-3
V gene: TRBV9
D gene: .
CDR3 DNA: TGTGCCAGCAGTAGCGGCGGGACTTCCACAGATACGCAGTATTTT
CDR3 protein: CASSSGGTSTDTQYF

clone size: .
J gene: TRBJ2-3
V gene: TRBV29-1
D gene: TRBD2
CDR3 DNA: TGCAGCGTTGAGAGGACTAGCGGGGGAGACACAGATACGCAGTATTTT
CDR3 protein: CSVERTSGGDTDTQYF

clone size: .
J gene: TRBJ1-1
V gene: TRBV7-9
D gene: TRBD1
CDR3 DNA: TGTGCCAGTAAGTCCGGGACAGGGGTCCCTTGGAACACTGAAGCTTTCTTT
CDR3 protein: CASKSGTGVPWNTEAFF

clone size: .
J gene: TRBJ1-1
V gene: TRBV20-1
D gene: TRBD1
CDR3 DNA: TGCAGTGCTAGAGTAAAGGGACAGGGGGACACTGAAGCTTTCTTT
CDR3 protein: CSARVKGQGDTEAFF

clone size: many
J gene: TRBJ1-1
V gene: TRBV20-1
D gene: TRBD1
CDR3 DNA: TGCAGTGCCTACTGGACAGGACGGGGTGACACTGAAGCTTTCTTT
CDR3 protein: CSAYWTGRGDTEAFF

clone size: many
J gene: TRBJ2-3
V gene: TRBV20-1
D gene: TRBD2
CDR3 DNA: TGCAGTGCTCGATTAGCGGGAGCGGCACCAGATACGCAGTATTTT
CDR3 protein: CSARLAGAAPDTQYF

clone size: few
J gene: TRBJ2-2
V gene: TRBV9
D gene: TRBD1
CDR3 DNA: TGTGCCAGCAGCGTAGTACAGGGGGCATCCGGGGAGCTGTTTTTT
CDR3 protein: CASSVVQGASGELFF

clone size: many
J gene: TRBJ2-1
V gene: TRBV5-1
D gene: TRBD2
CDR3 DNA: TGCGCCAGCAGCCCGTTAGCGGGACGAAGCAATGAGCAGTTCTTC
CDR3 protein: CASSPLAGRSNEQFF

clone size: many
J gene: TRBJ1-2
V gene: TRBV3-1
D gene: .
CDR3 DNA: TGTGCCAGCAGCCAACAGGGGAGCTATGGCTACACCTTC
CDR3 protein: CASSQQGSYGYTF

clone size: .
J gene: TRBJ2-1
V gene: TRBV12-3/TRBV12-4
D gene: .
CDR3 DNA: TGTGCCAGCACCCTTCGCTGGACGCAATACAATGAGCAGTTCTTC
CDR3 protein: CASTLRWTQYNEQFF

clone size: many
J gene: TRBJ1-1
V gene: TRBV30
D gene: .
CDR3 DNA: TGTGCCTGGAGGTTTTCGAACACTGAAGCTTTCTTT
CDR3 protein: CAWRFSNTEAFF

clone size: .
J gene: TRBJ1-5
V gene: TRBV6-2/TRBV6-3
D gene: .
CDR3 DNA: TGTGCCAGCAGGGAATCAGGAGAGGGACAGCCCCAGCATTTT
CDR3 protein: CASRESGEGQPQHF

clone size: many
J gene: TRBJ2-7
V gene: TRBV20-1
D gene: TRBD1
CDR3 DNA: TGCAGTGCCTCAAGGCGGGGACAGGGTAGGGACGAGCAGTACTTC
CDR3 protein: CSASRRGQGRDEQYF

clone size: few
J gene: TRBJ2-1
V gene: TRBV7-8
D gene: .
CDR3 DNA: TGTGCCAGCAGCTTAGAACAGGGCCCATCCTACAATGAGCAGTTCTTC
CDR3 protein: CASSLEQGPSYNEQFF